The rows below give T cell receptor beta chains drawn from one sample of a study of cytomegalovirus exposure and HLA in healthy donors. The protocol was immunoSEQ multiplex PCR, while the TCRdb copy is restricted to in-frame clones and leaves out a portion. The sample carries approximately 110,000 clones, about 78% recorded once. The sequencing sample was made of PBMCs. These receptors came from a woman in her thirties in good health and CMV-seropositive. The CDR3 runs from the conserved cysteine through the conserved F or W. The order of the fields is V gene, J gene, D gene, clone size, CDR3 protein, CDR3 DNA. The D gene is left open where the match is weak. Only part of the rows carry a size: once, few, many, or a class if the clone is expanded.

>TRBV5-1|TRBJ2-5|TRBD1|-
CASSGQGQETQYF
TGCGCCAGCAGCGGACAGGGCCAAGAGACCCAGTACTTC
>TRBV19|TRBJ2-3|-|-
CASSIGPILSTDTQYF
TGTGCCAGTAGTATAGGTCCAATCCTAAGCACAGATACGCAGTATTTT
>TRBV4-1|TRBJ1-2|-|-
CASSQDWSPGRFEIRYGYTF
TGCGCCAGCAGCCAAGATTGGAGCCCCGGGAGATTCGAAATCCGCTATGGCTACACCTTC
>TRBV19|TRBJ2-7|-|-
CASSTFQSYEQYF
TGTGCCAGTAGTACATTTCAATCCTACGAGCAGTACTTC
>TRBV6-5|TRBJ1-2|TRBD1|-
CASSPDLAGGGGYTF
TGTGCCAGCAGCCCCGATTTGGCAGGGGGTGGTGGCTACACCTTC
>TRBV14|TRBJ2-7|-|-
CASSQDTFYEQYF
TGTGCCAGCAGCCAAGATACATTCTACGAGCAGTACTTC
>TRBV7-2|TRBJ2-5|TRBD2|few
CASSKERGLETQYF
TGTGCCAGCAGCAAAGAGCGGGGGTTAGAGACCCAGTACTTC
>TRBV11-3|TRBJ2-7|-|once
CASSLTVYEQYF
TGTGCCAGCAGCTTAACAGTCTACGAGCAGTACTTC
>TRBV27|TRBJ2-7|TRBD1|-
CASSLALQGASEQYF
TGTGCCAGCAGTTTAGCTCTACAGGGGGCAAGCGAGCAGTACTTC
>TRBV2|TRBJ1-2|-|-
CASSTDTDYGYTF
TGTGCCAGCAGTACGGACACAGACTATGGCTACACCTTC
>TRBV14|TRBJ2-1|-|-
CASSHGHLNEQFF
TGTGCCAGCAGCCACGGACACCTCAATGAGCAGTTCTTC
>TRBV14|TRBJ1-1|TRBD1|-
CASSPGQVWAFF
TGTGCCAGCAGCCCAGGACAGGTTTGGGCTTTCTTT
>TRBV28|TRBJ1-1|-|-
CASSSESIYTEAFF
TGTGCCAGCAGTTCCGAATCTATATACACTGAAGCTTTCTTT
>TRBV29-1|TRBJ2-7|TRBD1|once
CSTTGTGGPYEQYF
TGCAGCACTACCGGGACAGGGGGACCCTACGAGCAGTACTTC
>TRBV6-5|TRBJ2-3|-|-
CASSYSSGTDTQYF
TGTGCCAGCAGTTACTCGTCGGGGACAGATACGCAGTATTTT
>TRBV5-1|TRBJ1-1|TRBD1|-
CASSGDRGGTEAFF
TGCGCCAGCAGCGGAGACAGGGGTGGCACTGAAGCTTTCTTT
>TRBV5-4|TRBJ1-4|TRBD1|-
CASSSGQGDAKLFF
TGTGCCAGCAGCTCCGGACAGGGTGACGCGAAACTGTTTTTT
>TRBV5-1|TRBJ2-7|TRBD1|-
CASSRTGRPEQYF
TGCGCCAGCTCCCGGACAGGCCGCCCCGAGCAGTACTTC
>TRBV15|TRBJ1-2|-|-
CATSSRRGGAYGYTF
TGTGCCACCAGCAGCCGCCGAGGAGGGGCCTATGGCTACACCTTC
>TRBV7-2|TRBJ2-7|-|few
CASSFYKAYEQYF
TGTGCCAGCAGCTTTTACAAAGCCTACGAGCAGTACTTC
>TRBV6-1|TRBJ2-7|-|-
CASSEAWADYEQYF
TGTGCCAGCAGTGAAGCATGGGCCGACTACGAGCAGTACTTC
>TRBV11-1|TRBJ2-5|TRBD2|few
CASSLIRTSGSKETQYF
TGTGCCAGCAGCTTAATCAGGACTAGCGGGTCAAAAGAGACCCAGTACTTC
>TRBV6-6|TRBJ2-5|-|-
CASKLETQYF
TGTGCCAGCAAACTAGAGACCCAGTACTTC
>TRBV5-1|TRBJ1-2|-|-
CASSLDNGANYGYTF
TGCGCCAGCAGCTTGGATAATGGGGCCAACTATGGCTACACCTTC
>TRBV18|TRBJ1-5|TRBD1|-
CASSPSGGSQPQHF
TGTGCCAGCTCACCTTCAGGGGGCAGCCAGCCCCAGCATTTT
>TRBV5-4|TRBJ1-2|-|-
CASSSRGLDYGYTF
TGTGCCAGCAGCTCTCGGGGTTTGGACTATGGCTACACCTTC
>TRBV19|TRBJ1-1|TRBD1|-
CASSETGGGRTEAFF
TGTGCCAGTAGTGAAACAGGGGGCGGGCGCACTGAAGCTTTCTTT
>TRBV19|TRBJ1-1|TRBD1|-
CASRDRGITEAFF
TGTGCCAGTAGGGACAGGGGGATCACTGAAGCTTTCTTT
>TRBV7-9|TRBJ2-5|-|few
CASSPRTDQETQYF
TGTGCCAGCAGCCCCCGGACAGACCAAGAGACCCAGTACTTC
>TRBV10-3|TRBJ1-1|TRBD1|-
CAISGGQGRNTEAFF
TGTGCCATCAGTGGGGGACAGGGGAGGAACACTGAAGCTTTCTTT
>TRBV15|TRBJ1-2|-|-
CATSRDALGSTF
TGTGCCACCAGCAGAGATGCTCTCGGGTCCACCTTC
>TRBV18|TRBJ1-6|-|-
CASSPLGESHSPLHF
TGTGCCAGCTCACCACTTGGGGAGTCGCATTCACCCCTCCACTTT
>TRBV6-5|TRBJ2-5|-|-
CASSPPDPRGTQYF
TGTGCCAGCAGCCCCCCCGACCCCAGGGGGACCCAGTACTTC